This TCR beta chain came from a study of T-cell reconstitution after alpha-beta-depleted transplantation in children. TCRbeta library construction was performed incorporating unique molecular identifiers. TCRdb re-called the PCR reads with MiXCR, one entry per CDR3 protein. In the table there are more than 400,000 distinct CDR3 sequences, about an eighth of which are singletons. V lost 0 bases, J lost 4 bases, and 8 bases stayed unmatched. There are 15 residues in the CDR3. Looked up from germline, CDR1 is DFQATT and CDR2 is SNEGSKA (reference sequence). The sequence was collected from a female patient between 2 and 15 years old who had a stem cell transplant for aplastic anemia, so the T cells may come from the graft donor. J is TRBJ1-2 and V is TRBV20-1; TRBD1 matches 7 bases. This specimen was PBMCs, mostly from graft donor cells, taken 180 days after TCRalphabeta/CD19-depleted stem cell transplant. CDR3: CSARDQGQEGYGYTF. For the CDR3, the DNA is TGCAGTGCTAGAGATCAAGGACAGGAGGGCTATGGCTACACCTTC.